This TCR beta chain was recorded in a study of T-cell reconstitution after alpha-beta-depleted transplantation in children. Unique molecular identifiers were used in preparing the TCRbeta library. TCRdb recomputed calls from the PCR reads with MiXCR, one row per CDR3 protein. The table lists about 610,000 distinct CDR3 sequences, 8% to 11% of them singletons, with roughly 4% in the top ten. The CDR3 has 14 amino acids. Germline-derived CDR1 and CDR2 are SGHTA and FQGNSA. Trimming took off 4 bases at V and 3 bases at J, with 13 bases between the two ends. This sequence joins TRBV7-2 and TRBJ2-7; no firm D call. The material sequenced was PBMCs from the stem cell graft donor, taken from the stem cell graft. The sequence was obtained from a human donor who donated a stem cell graft to a child with acute myeloid leukemia. CDR3 loop: CASSSRRQDYEQYF. CDR3 coding DNA: TGTGCCAGCAGCTCCCGCAGGCAGGACTACGAGCAGTACTTC.